Below are 23 T cell receptor beta chains sequenced from a single sample in a study of blood T cell repertoires in COVID-19. TCRdb's copy holds only in-frame clones and misses some; the assay was immunoSEQ multiplex PCR. Of under 200,000 clones listed, about 90% were seen once; the top ten hold approximately 11%. Sequencing input: peripheral blood. Every receptor here comes from a woman between 55 and 75 years old with COVID-19, enrolled during active disease.

The chain uses TRBV6-5 and TRBJ2-7; 9 bases are shared with TRBD1. V dropped 7 bases and J dropped 11; count of bases not matched to a gene: 6. The length of the CDR3 is 11 residues. CDR1 is MNHEY and CDR2 is SVGAGI in the germline V gene. The CDR3 DNA is TGTGCCAGCACTAGACAGGGGGTTAAGTACTTC. Protein: CASTRQGVKYF.

This chain links TRBV7-9 with TRBJ2-3; TRBD2 might be the D (5 bases). The V and J ends lost 5 bases and 3 bases respectively, with 15 bases between them. Per the germline V gene, CDR1 is SEHNR and CDR2 is FQNEAQ (reference sequence). This CDR3 has 15 amino acids. The CDR3 DNA follows: TGTGCCAGCAGCCCCAGCGGAGTGGGGACAGATACGCAGTATTTT. It codes for CASSPSGVGTDTQYF.

The chain recombines TRBV13 with TRBJ2-7; TRBD1 aligns across 10 bases. With V trimmed by 3 bases and J by 4 bases, 3 bases remained unmatched. Germline assignment: CDR1 PRHDT and CDR2 FYEKMQ (reference sequence). The CDR3 length is 14 residues. The CDR3: CASSFTGQGYEQYF. Here the CDR3 DNA reads TGTGCCAGCAGCTTCACGGGACAGGGGTACGAGCAGTACTTC.

CDR3 nucleotides: TGTGCCAGCAGTTCTCCGAGGTTGAGGTCCTCAACTAATGAAAAACTGTTTTTT. Translating it yields CASSSPRLRSSTNEKLFF. V gene TRBV6-2 or TRBV6-3 combines with J gene TRBJ1-4, with unresolved D. The V end lost 4 bases, the J end lost 0 bases, and 18 bases lay between the germline ends. Germline V gene lookup returns CDR1 MNHEY and CDR2 SVGEGT. The CDR3 covers 18 residues.

The chain joins TRBV7-6 to TRBJ1-1; 7 bases match TRBD1. The J segment lost 0 bases and the V segment lost 1 base, leaving 8 bases of the junction unmatched. This CDR3 has 17 amino acids. Germline CDR1 reads SGHVS; CDR2 reads FNYEAQ. The CDR3 nucleotides read TGTGCCAGCAGCTTAGGGCACGTACAGGGGATGAACACTGAAGCTTTCTTT. This encodes CASSLGHVQGMNTEAFF.

This chain joins TRBV12-3 or TRBV12-4 and TRBJ2-7; TRBD2 is a possible D gene (5 bases). CDR3 length equals 13 residues. Trimming stripped 3 bases from V and 7 bases from J, with 13 bases between. CDR3 in amino acids: CASSLRGFGEQYF. CDR3 bases: TGTGCCAGCAGTTTGCGCGGGTTCGGGGAGCAGTACTTC.

This clone came up once. In DNA, the CDR3 is TGTGCCACCAGTGACCGAAACAAAGCTGAAGCTTTCTTT. It codes for CATSDRNKAEAFF. This chain uses TRBV24-1 with TRBJ1-1, with D unresolved. This CDR3 spans 13 amino acids. Looked up from germline, CDR1 is KGHDR and CDR2 is SFDVKD. V was trimmed by 4 bases and J by 6 bases, leaving 11 bases between them.

The chain is built from TRBV5-6 and TRBJ1-2; 12 nucleotides match TRBD1. The length of the CDR3 is 14 residues. V lost 5 bases and J lost 4; bases outside the gene matches: 3. CDR1 is SGHDT and CDR2 is YYEEEE in the germline V gene. The CDR3, as DNA: TGTGCCAGCAGTCCGGGACAGGGGGCCTATGGCTACACCTTC. Its protein product is CASSPGQGAYGYTF.

In this sample, this clone turned up once. This chain joins TRBV3-1 (or the pseudogene TRBV3-2) and TRBJ1-4, with D unresolved. The CDR3 has 16 amino acids. Trimming shortened V by 1 base and J by 8 bases, and 17 bases separated the two germline ends. CDR1 LGHDT and CDR2 YNNKEL come from the germline V gene (reference sequence). Here the CDR3 DNA reads TGTGCCAGCAGCCAAGCGGGAGGGCCGCGAGACGAAAAACTGTTTTTT. Protein product: CASSQAGGPRDEKLFF.

The chain links TRBV5-1 to TRBJ1-4; 10 bases fit TRBD1. Germline-derived CDR1 and CDR2 are SGHRS and YFSETQ. V shed 2 bases and J 8 bases; nucleotides not matched to a gene: 9. This CDR3 has 16 amino acids. CDR3 residues: CASSFGQGGGKEKLFF. The CDR3 coding sequence is TGCGCCAGCAGCTTCGGACAGGGGGGTGGCAAGGAAAAACTGTTTTTT.

The chain combines TRBV6-2 or TRBV6-3 with TRBJ2-2; D remains unclear. The ends were cut back, 5 bases at V and 6 bases at J, with 16 bases in the middle. The CDR3 is 15 residues long. From germline, CDR1 is MNHEY and CDR2 SVGEGT. CDR3: CASSDNKVVAGELFF. In DNA, the CDR3 is TGTGCCAGCAGTGACAACAAGGTTGTCGCCGGGGAGCTGTTTTTT.

V is TRBV13 and J is TRBJ2-7; a possible D gene is TRBD2 (5 bases). Germline lookup yields CDR1 PRHDT and CDR2 FYEKMQ (reference sequence). V dropped 5 bases and J dropped 0 bases, with 14 bases sitting between them. This CDR3 has 15 amino acids. CDR3 bases: TGTGCCAGCAGCGCGAGAGGGAGTTACTCCTACGAGCAGTACTTC. The encoded protein is CASSARGSYSYEQYF.

The rearrangement joins TRBV5-1 to TRBJ1-2, with D unresolved. Germline lookup yields CDR1 SGHRS and CDR2 YFSETQ. This CDR3 comprises 15 residues. V was shortened by 2 bases and J by 0 bases, with 11 bases between the two germline ends. The CDR3 loop is CASSFVASSNYGYTF. Written as DNA, the CDR3 is TGCGCCAGCAGCTTTGTCGCGTCGTCTAACTATGGCTACACCTTC. Full variable domain (missing parts from reference TRBV5-1 and TRBJ1-2): KAGVTQTPRYLIKTRGQQVTLSCSPISGHRSVSWYQQTPGQGLQFLFEYFSETQRNKGNFPGRFSGRQFSNSRSEMNVSTLELGDSALYLCASSFVASSNYGYTFGSGTRLTVV.

This clone was found once. The chain links TRBV30 to TRBJ1-2; 8 bases map to TRBD1. The V gene end was trimmed by 0 bases and the J gene end by 1 base; junction bases not matched to a gene: 4. This CDR3 is 15 amino acids long. Germline assignment: CDR1 GTSNPN and CDR2 SVGIG (reference sequence). The CDR3 protein is CAWSVNRGYNYGYTF. The CDR3 region has the DNA TGTGCCTGGAGTGTAAACAGGGGGTATAACTATGGCTACACCTTC.

The V call is TRBV18, the J call TRBJ1-1; a possible D gene is TRBD1 (6 bases). Germline V gives CDR1 KGHSH, CDR2 LQKENI. V was pared by 8 bases and J by 3 bases, with 10 bases between. This CDR3 spans 12 amino acids. The chain's CDR3 is CASASGDTEAFF. The CDR3 DNA reads TGTGCCAGCGCCTCAGGGGACACTGAAGCTTTCTTT.

The rearrangement uses TRBV12-3 or TRBV12-4 and TRBJ2-1; TRBD2 is a possible D gene (5 bases). This CDR3 spans 13 amino acids. The V gene lost 5 bases and the J gene lost 9 bases, with 14 bases spanning the gap. CDR3 region: CASSHSAGREQFF. The CDR3 bases are TGTGCCAGCAGTCACTCTGCGGGTCGTGAGCAGTTCTTC.

This clone was seen a single time. The chain recombines TRBV5-1 with TRBJ1-2, with D tentatively TRBD1 (6 bases). Germline V CDR1 and CDR2: SGHRS, YFSETQ. The CDR3 length is 15 residues. V was pared by 2 bases and J by 2 bases, with 13 bases between. CDR3 coding DNA: TGCGCCAGCAGCTTATCGACAGGCCAAAACTATGGCTACACCTTC. Its protein product is CASSLSTGQNYGYTF. The full variable domain, its missing parts supplied by reference TRBV5-1 and TRBJ1-2, is KAGVTQTPRYLIKTRGQQVTLSCSPISGHRSVSWYQQTPGQGLQFLFEYFSETQRNKGNFPGRFSGRQFSNSRSEMNVSTLELGDSALYLCASSLSTGQNYGYTFGSGTRLTVV.

The chain uses TRBV7-3 and TRBJ2-7, with TRBD2 matching over 9 bases. J lost 2 bases, V lost 5 bases, and 10 bases had no gene match. Germline-derived CDR1 and CDR2 are SGHTA and FQGTGA. The CDR3 consists of 16 residues. The CDR3 loop is CASSTIAGASTYEQYF. In nucleotides, the CDR3 is TGTGCCAGCAGCACAATAGCGGGAGCTTCCACCTACGAGCAGTACTTC.

The chain is built from TRBV7-2 and TRBJ2-7; D is possibly TRBD2 (6 bases). This CDR3 comprises 15 residues. V was cut by 4 bases and J by 2 bases, with 15 bases left in between. CDR1 and CDR2 from the germline V gene are SGHTA and FQGNSA. The CDR3 nucleotides are TGTGCCAGCAGCTCGATGGGACTTTCGACCTACGAGCAGTACTTC. Its protein is CASSSMGLSTYEQYF.

The chain is built from TRBV19 and TRBJ1-6; tentatively, D is TRBD1 (5 bases). Trimming took off 5 bases at V and 7 bases at J, with 24 bases between the two ends. CDR1 is LNHDA, CDR2 SQIVND, per germline (reference sequence). The CDR3 has 18 residues. CDR3 loop: CASSAIGAGHVSNSPLHF. The CDR3 DNA reads TGTGCCAGTAGTGCCATTGGGGCAGGCCACGTATCAAATTCACCCCTCCACTTT.

This chain uses TRBV11-1 with TRBJ1-5, with unresolved D. V was shortened by 1 base and J by 3 bases, with 4 bases between the two germline ends. CDR1 is SGHAT, CDR2 FQDESV, per germline (reference sequence). CDR3 length: 13 residues. The CDR3 reads CASSLVANQPQHF. In DNA form, the CDR3 reads TGTGCCAGCAGCTTAGTAGCCAATCAGCCCCAGCATTTT.

The genes are TRBV24-1 and TRBJ2-1, with 11 nucleotides matching TRBD2. Per the germline V gene, CDR1 is KGHDR and CDR2 is SFDVKD. The V segment lost 1 base and the J segment 8 bases; nucleotides outside the gene matches: 3. The CDR3 consists of 15 residues. CDR3 DNA sequence: TGTGCCACCAGTGATTTAGCTAGCGGGAGGCATGAGCAGTTCTTC. Its translation: CATSDLASGRHEQFF.

The V and J genes are TRBV7-9 and TRBJ1-1; TRBD1 matches 7 bases. The V and J ends lost 5 bases and 1 base, in that order; junction bases with no gene match: 4. This CDR3 comprises 14 residues. Germline CDR1 reads SEHNR; CDR2 reads FQNEAQ (reference sequence). CDR3 nucleotide sequence: TGTGCCAGCAGCGGGGGACAGAAGAACACTGAAGCTTTCTTT. It codes for CASSGGQKNTEAFF. Looking up the rest from reference TRBV7-9 and TRBJ1-1 gives the full variable domain: DTGVSQNPRHKITKRGQNVTFRCDPISEHNRLYWYRQTLGQGPEFLTYFQNEAQLEKSRLLSDRFSAERPKGSFSTLEIQRTEQGDSAMYLCASSGGQKNTEAFFGQGTRLTVV.